A selection of T cell receptor beta chains follows, all from one sample in a study of cytomegalovirus exposure and HLA in healthy donors. Libraries were prepared by immunoSEQ multiplex PCR; TCRdb keeps only in-frame clonotypes and omits some of them. The table lists fewer than 200,000 clones, 68% of them singletons. Material: PBMCs. These TCRs come from a woman aged 18-29 years in good health and CMV-seropositive. CDR3s include the opening cysteine and the closing phenylalanine or tryptophan. Fields, in order: CDR3 length, J gene, V gene, D gene, clone size, CDR3 protein, CDR3 DNA. D genes are given only for firm matches. Expanded clones are given a class, and other clones once, few, many or no size at all.

CDR3 length: 14; J gene: TRBJ2-7; V gene: TRBV6-5; D gene: -; clone size: -; CDR3 protein: CASRRQVLTYEQYF; CDR3 DNA: TGTGCCAGCAGGAGACAGGTCTTGACCTACGAGCAGTACTTC
CDR3 length: 13; J gene: TRBJ2-5; V gene: TRBV10-2; D gene: -; clone size: few; CDR3 protein: CATEESFQETQYF; CDR3 DNA: TGCGCCACTGAGGAGTCATTCCAAGAGACCCAGTACTTC
CDR3 length: 16; J gene: TRBJ2-3; V gene: TRBV30; D gene: TRBD2; clone size: -; CDR3 protein: CAWSLLAGGLTDTQYF; CDR3 DNA: TGTGCCTGGAGTCTACTAGCGGGAGGACTTACAGATACGCAGTATTTT
CDR3 length: 12; J gene: TRBJ1-2; V gene: TRBV28; D gene: -; clone size: -; CDR3 protein: CASIDSSNGYTF; CDR3 DNA: TGTGCCAGCATAGATAGTTCGAATGGCTACACCTTC
CDR3 length: 12; J gene: TRBJ1-2; V gene: TRBV5-1; D gene: -; clone size: once; CDR3 protein: CASSQGRGGYTF; CDR3 DNA: TGCGCCAGCAGCCAGGGGAGAGGTGGCTACACCTTC
CDR3 length: 13; J gene: TRBJ2-1; V gene: TRBV6-1; D gene: TRBD2; clone size: -; CDR3 protein: CASRTSGFNEQFF; CDR3 DNA: TGTGCCAGCAGGACTAGCGGGTTCAATGAGCAGTTCTTC
CDR3 length: 15; J gene: TRBJ1-2; V gene: TRBV7-6; D gene: TRBD1; clone size: -; CDR3 protein: CASSPGTVDISGYTF; CDR3 DNA: TGTGCCAGCAGCCCCGGGACAGTAGATATTAGTGGCTACACCTTC
CDR3 length: 14; J gene: TRBJ2-7; V gene: TRBV4-3; D gene: -; clone size: -; CDR3 protein: CASSPVKGGYEQYF; CDR3 DNA: TGCGCCAGCAGCCCGGTTAAGGGCGGGTACGAGCAGTACTTC
CDR3 length: 17; J gene: TRBJ2-2; V gene: TRBV7-2; D gene: -; clone size: few; CDR3 protein: CASSSGRAGWGAGELFF; CDR3 DNA: TGTGCCAGCAGCTCGGGACGGGCGGGATGGGGCGCCGGGGAGCTGTTTTTT
CDR3 length: 13; J gene: TRBJ1-5; V gene: TRBV6-1; D gene: -; clone size: -; CDR3 protein: CASSDLRVQPQHF; CDR3 DNA: TGTGCCAGCAGTGATTTGAGGGTCCAGCCCCAACATTTT
CDR3 length: 14; J gene: TRBJ2-1; V gene: TRBV28; D gene: TRBD2; clone size: -; CDR3 protein: CASISGSHYNEQFF; CDR3 DNA: TGTGCCAGCATCAGCGGGAGTCACTACAATGAGCAGTTCTTC
CDR3 length: 15; J gene: TRBJ1-2; V gene: TRBV9; D gene: -; clone size: -; CDR3 protein: CASSVGSAAPYGYTF; CDR3 DNA: TGTGCCAGCAGCGTAGGTTCGGCAGCGCCCTATGGCTACACCTTC
CDR3 length: 15; J gene: TRBJ2-3; V gene: TRBV4-1; D gene: TRBD2; clone size: -; CDR3 protein: CASTRTSGTSDTQYF; CDR3 DNA: TGCGCCAGCACAAGGACTAGCGGGACCTCAGATACGCAGTATTTT
CDR3 length: 17; J gene: TRBJ1-1; V gene: TRBV4-1; D gene: -; clone size: few; CDR3 protein: CASSQDTIRGANTEAFF; CDR3 DNA: TGCGCCAGCAGCCAAGATACCATAAGGGGTGCGAACACTGAAGCTTTCTTT
CDR3 length: 13; J gene: TRBJ2-7; V gene: TRBV28; D gene: -; clone size: -; CDR3 protein: CASSPTVYYEQYF; CDR3 DNA: TGTGCCAGCAGTCCGACAGTTTACTACGAGCAGTACTTC
CDR3 length: 14; J gene: TRBJ2-1; V gene: TRBV19; D gene: -; clone size: -; CDR3 protein: CASSNGGPHNEQFF; CDR3 DNA: TGTGCCAGTAGTAACGGGGGTCCCCACAATGAGCAGTTCTTC
CDR3 length: 15; J gene: TRBJ1-3; V gene: TRBV6-5; D gene: -; clone size: -; CDR3 protein: CASRRTAYSGNTIYF; CDR3 DNA: TGTGCCAGCAGGAGGACTGCCTACTCTGGAAACACCATATATTTT
CDR3 length: 15; J gene: TRBJ2-1; V gene: TRBV19; D gene: -; clone size: -; CDR3 protein: CASSIDGNLYNEQFF; CDR3 DNA: TGTGCCAGTAGTATAGACGGGAACCTTTACAATGAGCAGTTCTTC
CDR3 length: 17; J gene: TRBJ1-6; V gene: TRBV9; D gene: -; clone size: few; CDR3 protein: CASSPSPKGSYNSPLHF; CDR3 DNA: TGTGCCAGCAGCCCTTCCCCTAAGGGGTCCTATAATTCACCCCTCCACTTT
CDR3 length: 12; J gene: TRBJ1-1; V gene: TRBV28; D gene: TRBD1; clone size: few; CDR3 protein: CASQTGYTEAFF; CDR3 DNA: TGTGCCAGTCAGACAGGGTACACTGAAGCTTTCTTT
CDR3 length: 16; J gene: TRBJ2-5; V gene: TRBV10-3; D gene: TRBD1; clone size: few; CDR3 protein: CAISESKGQGWETQYF; CDR3 DNA: TGTGCCATCAGTGAGTCGAAGGGACAGGGTTGGGAGACCCAGTACTTC
CDR3 length: 12; J gene: TRBJ1-2; V gene: TRBV6-4; D gene: -; clone size: -; CDR3 protein: CASSDGSSVRTF; CDR3 DNA: TGTGCCAGCAGCGACGGTAGTTCTGTACGCACCTTC
CDR3 length: 16; J gene: TRBJ1-2; V gene: TRBV7-2; D gene: -; clone size: -; CDR3 protein: CASSLAAGLANYGYTF; CDR3 DNA: TGTGCCAGCAGCTTAGCGGCAGGGTTGGCTAACTATGGCTACACCTTC
CDR3 length: 15; J gene: TRBJ1-5; V gene: TRBV6-5; D gene: -; clone size: -; CDR3 protein: CASSYSGGVNQPQHF; CDR3 DNA: TGTGCCAGCAGTTACTCGGGAGGGGTTAATCAGCCCCAGCATTTT
CDR3 length: 18; J gene: TRBJ1-4; V gene: TRBV7-9; D gene: -; clone size: -; CDR3 protein: CASSLSFLSREKNEKLFF; CDR3 DNA: TGTGCCAGCAGCTTAAGTTTCCTAAGTCGGGAAAAGAATGAAAAACTGTTTTTT
CDR3 length: 15; J gene: TRBJ2-6; V gene: TRBV6-6; D gene: -; clone size: -; CDR3 protein: CASSPRIPGANVLTF; CDR3 DNA: TGTGCCAGCAGCCCCAGGATTCCCGGGGCCAACGTCCTGACTTTC
CDR3 length: 13; J gene: TRBJ1-2; V gene: TRBV5-6; D gene: -; clone size: -; CDR3 protein: CASRREDYYGYTF; CDR3 DNA: TGTGCCAGCAGGAGAGAAGATTACTATGGCTACACCTTC
CDR3 length: 15; J gene: TRBJ2-1; V gene: TRBV6-4; D gene: -; clone size: -; CDR3 protein: CASSVMGGGRNEQFF; CDR3 DNA: TGTGCCAGCAGTGTTATGGGGGGGGGCCGCAATGAGCAGTTCTTC
CDR3 length: 16; J gene: TRBJ1-2; V gene: TRBV27; D gene: TRBD1; clone size: once; CDR3 protein: CASSFYRQGENYGYTF; CDR3 DNA: TGTGCCAGCAGTTTTTATAGGCAGGGGGAAAACTATGGCTACACCTTC
CDR3 length: 15; J gene: TRBJ2-2; V gene: TRBV6-5; D gene: -; clone size: -; CDR3 protein: CASRTRPANTGELFF; CDR3 DNA: TGTGCCAGCCGCACGAGGCCAGCAAACACCGGGGAGCTGTTTTTT
CDR3 length: 15; J gene: TRBJ2-5; V gene: TRBV11-2; D gene: TRBD2; clone size: few; CDR3 protein: CASSFGSGGWETQYF; CDR3 DNA: TGTGCCAGCAGCTTTGGTAGCGGGGGTTGGGAGACCCAGTACTTC
CDR3 length: 14; J gene: TRBJ1-2; V gene: TRBV6-5; D gene: -; clone size: few; CDR3 protein: CASSYEVGNYGYTF; CDR3 DNA: TGTGCCAGCAGTTACGAGGTCGGGAACTATGGCTACACCTTC
CDR3 length: 13; J gene: TRBJ2-7; V gene: TRBV28; D gene: -; clone size: few; CDR3 protein: CASSVAHSYEQYF; CDR3 DNA: TGTGCCAGCAGCGTGGCACACTCCTACGAGCAGTACTTC
CDR3 length: 14; J gene: TRBJ2-7; V gene: TRBV7-9; D gene: TRBD2; clone size: -; CDR3 protein: CASSLGDYSYEQYF; CDR3 DNA: TGTGCCAGCAGCTTAGGGGACTACTCCTACGAGCAGTACTTC
CDR3 length: 12; J gene: TRBJ1-1; V gene: TRBV6-6; D gene: -; clone size: -; CDR3 protein: CASNHLNTEAFF; CDR3 DNA: TGTGCCAGCAATCATTTGAACACTGAAGCTTTCTTT
CDR3 length: 14; J gene: TRBJ2-1; V gene: TRBV28; D gene: -; clone size: -; CDR3 protein: CASTRSAAANEQFF; CDR3 DNA: TGTGCCAGCACCAGATCTGCCGCCGCCAATGAGCAGTTCTTC
CDR3 length: 20; J gene: TRBJ2-7; V gene: TRBV5-1; D gene: TRBD2; clone size: few; CDR3 protein: CASRGPITGGSFPSFWEQYF; CDR3 DNA: TGCGCCAGCAGGGGGCCCATCACGGGAGGCTCCTTTCCCTCATTTTGGGAGCAGTACTTC